These 18 T cell receptor beta chains originate from one sample sequenced in a study of T cells in Graves' hyperthyroidism and ophthalmopathy. Amplification of TCR beta CDR3 regions was performed using RNA transcripts as template. Researchers ran a first-round RT-PCR on the TCR CDR3 using the HTBI primer set. TCRdb re-derived calls from the multiplex PCR reads in MiXCR, one entry per CDR3 protein. The profile shows 700,000 to 950,000 distinct CDR3 sequences, about 35% of them singletons. The sample taken for sequencing was blood. These receptor sequences come from a middle-aged woman with Graves' hyperthyroidism.

The rearrangement joins TRBV4-1 to TRBJ2-5, with D unclear. The V gene lost 7 bases and the J gene lost 4 bases, with 25 bases spanning the gap. In germline, CDR1 is MGHRA, CDR2 YSYEKL. This CDR3 region has 17 residues. The CDR3 is CASNQRISQTPGETQYF. The DNA of the CDR3 is TGCGCCAGCAACCAGCGTATCTCCCAGACTCCGGGAGAGACCCAGTACTTC.

The chain has TRBV10-3 and TRBJ2-7; possibly TRBD2 for D (5 bases). Looked up from germline, CDR1 is ENHRY and CDR2 is SYGVKD. CDR3 length: 15 residues. V lost 4 bases and J 2 bases, leaving 15 bases between the germline ends. The CDR3 DNA is TGTGCCATCAGTGCTTCCCGGGATACAACCTACGAGCAGTACTTC. As protein: CAISASRDTTYEQYF.

With regard to this clonotype: The junction departs from germline at one end; a sequencing error may be responsible. This rearrangement joins TRBV7-9 to TRBJ1-4; 8 bases are shared with TRBD1. This CDR3 is built from 16 residues. Germline V CDR1 and CDR2: SEHNR, FQNEAQ (reference sequence). CDR3 amino acids: CASSSKLDRAHEKLVF. The CDR3 DNA reads TGTGCCAGCAGCTCGAAGTTGGACAGGGCTCATGAAAAACTGGTTTTT.

In this sample, this clonotype turned up many times. The chain carries TRBV9 and TRBJ1-1; D uncertain. With 0 bases removed from V and 2 bases from J, the gap between germline ends came to 14 bases. Germline CDR1 is SGDLS and CDR2 is YYNGEE. The CDR3 length is 16 residues. CDR3 DNA: TGTGCCAGCAGCGTAGCTCTAGAGTGGGCTAACACTGAAGCTTTCTTT. It codes for CASSVALEWANTEAFF.

The chain has TRBV7-9 and TRBJ2-3; D is unresolved. CDR1 SEHNR and CDR2 FQNEAQ come from the germline V gene (reference sequence). Trimming cost V 7 bases and J 6 bases, with 11 bases left between them. The CDR3 contains 12 residues. For the CDR3, the DNA is TGTGCCAGCACACGAGCCGGGGATACGCAGTATTTT. Residues: CASTRAGDTQYF.

This clonotype was recorded at least ten times. The chain combines TRBV19 with TRBJ2-7; 8 bases fit TRBD1. Germline-derived CDR1 and CDR2 are LNHDA and SQIVND (reference sequence). The V and J ends lost 9 bases and 3 bases, in that order; junction bases with no gene match: 7. This CDR3 is 13 amino acids long. This chain's CDR3 is CASAFGQGYEQYF. CDR3 nucleotides: TGTGCCAGCGCCTTTGGACAGGGCTACGAGCAGTACTTC.

The table lists this clonotype with many counts. V usage is TRBV7-9 and J usage is TRBJ2-2; D is ambiguous. This CDR3 region has 14 residues. Germline CDR1 reads SEHNR; CDR2 reads FQNEAQ (reference sequence). Trimming removed 3 bases from V and 2 bases from J, with 7 bases in between. DNA for the CDR3: TGTGCCAGCAGCTTCCCAGTTAACACCGGGGAGCTGTTTTTT. It codes for CASSFPVNTGELFF.

On this clonotype: At one of its ends the junction is not consistent with the germline gene, which may arise from a read error. The chain recombines TRBV6-5 with TRBJ1-5; D ambiguous. Per germline, CDR1 MNHEY and CDR2 SVGAGI. The CDR3 length is 15 residues. CDR3 nucleotide sequence: TGCGCCAGCAGTTACTCTATACCAGCGGATCAGCCCCAGCATTTT. Protein product: CASSYSIPADQPQHF.

For this clonotype: One junction end does not reproduce the germline sequence, and a read error may be involved. The chain uses TRBV5-1 and TRBJ2-5, with D maybe TRBD2 (5 bases). Germline loops: CDR1 SGHRS, CDR2 YFSETQ. This CDR3 is built from 14 residues. CDR3 nucleotides: TGCGACAGCAGCCAACTCGGAGGCGGGGAGACCCAGTACTTC. This encodes CDSSQLGGGETQYF.

This chain uses TRBV28 with TRBJ2-7; 13 bases align to TRBD2. V was pared by 1 base and J by 4 bases, with 7 bases of the junction left unmatched. Per germline, CDR1 MDHEN and CDR2 SYDVKM. CDR3 length: 17 amino acids. The CDR3 sequence is CASSLSGLAGAWYEQYF. The DNA of the CDR3 is TGTGCCAGCAGTTTATCAGGACTAGCGGGAGCTTGGTACGAGCAGTACTTC.

There are many counts of this clonotype. CDR3 amino acids: CASSYQDSLGPQHF. The CDR3 nucleotides read TGTGCCAGCAGTTACCAGGACAGCCTAGGGCCCCAGCATTTT. The chain has TRBV6-5 and TRBJ1-5, with D possibly matching TRBD1 (6 bases). Germline V gives CDR1 MNHEY, CDR2 SVGAGI. V was shortened by 2 bases and J by 9 bases, with 14 bases between the two germline ends. CDR3 length: 14 amino acids.

This chain connects TRBV7-2 to TRBJ1-1; D is ambiguous. V lost 1 base to trimming and J lost 10 bases, with 4 bases between them. The CDR3 sequence is 10 residues long. CDR1 is SGHTA and CDR2 is FQGNSA in the germline V gene. The CDR3 is CASSLVRAFF. Here the CDR3 DNA reads TGTGCCAGCAGCTTAGTCCGAGCTTTCTTT.

This clonotype was detected only a few times. The rearrangement uses TRBV11-2 and TRBJ2-5; 12 positions agree with TRBD2. J gave up 4 bases and V 1 base, and 4 bases lay outside the gene matches. Germline loops: CDR1 SGHAT, CDR2 FQNNGV. The CDR3 totals 16 residues. As DNA, the CDR3 is TGTGCCAGCAGCTTAGGGCTAGCGGGAGGGACAGAGACCCAGTACTTC. Translating it yields CASSLGLAGGTETQYF. Full variable domain (remainder filled in from reference TRBV11-2 and TRBJ2-5): EAGVAQSPRYKIIEKRQSVAFWCNPISGHATLYWYQQILGQGPKLLIQFQNNGVVDDSQLPKDRFSAERLKGVDSTLKIQPAKLEDSAVYLCASSLGLAGGTETQYFGPGTRLLVL.

This clonotype was counted many times. The chain has TRBV20-1 and TRBJ1-5; D gene ambiguous. This CDR3 spans 15 amino acids. V lost 4 bases and J lost 7, with 20 bases in between. Germline V gene lookup returns CDR1 DFQATT and CDR2 SNEGSKA (reference sequence). CDR3 in DNA: TGCAGTGCTACCCTCGGCTTGGTCTCGGGACAGCCCCAGCATTTT. Translation gives CSATLGLVSGQPQHF.

This clonotype occurred a few times. The rearrangement uses TRBV11-3 and TRBJ2-2; D gene ambiguous. CDR1 and CDR2 (germline): SGHNT, YENEEA. Trimming removed 0 bases from V and 6 bases from J, with 5 bases in between. This CDR3 has 13 amino acids. The CDR3 here is CASSLDHSGELFF. The CDR3 nucleotides read TGTGCCAGCAGCTTAGATCATTCCGGGGAGCTGTTTTTT.

J is TRBJ2-7 and V is TRBV12-3 or TRBV12-4; the match to TRBD1 covers 9 bases. This CDR3 is 15 amino acids long. Unmatched junction bases numbered 3, after V lost 1 base and J lost 2 bases. The CDR3 DNA reads TGTGCCAGCAGTTTAGTCGGGACAGGGACCTACGAGCAGTACTTC. Its translation: CASSLVGTGTYEQYF.

There are many counts of this clonotype. This chain connects TRBV19 to TRBJ1-2, with 7 bases matching TRBD1. Germline V gives CDR1 LNHDA, CDR2 SQIVND (reference sequence). The length of the CDR3 is 13 residues. With 7 bases clipped from V and 3 bases from J, the junction kept 5 bases outside the gene matches. CDR3 sequence (DNA): TGTGCCAGTACTGGACAGGCACACTATGGCTACACCTTC. Encoded protein: CASTGQAHYGYTF.

This clonotype has at least ten counts. This rearrangement joins TRBV6-4 to TRBJ1-6; D is possibly TRBD1 (5 bases). The CDR3 is made up of 15 amino acids. Germline CDR1 is MRHNA and CDR2 is SNTAGT. With 4 bases removed from V and 9 bases from J, the gap between germline ends came to 16 bases. The CDR3 loop is CASSAAGTVTSPLHF. DNA of the CDR3: TGTGCCAGCAGTGCCGCCGGGACGGTAACTTCACCCCTCCACTTT.